This TCR beta chain emerged from a study of blood T cell repertoires in COVID-19. Study at large: Sites across the United States, Italy and Spain contributed samples from acute and convalescent COVID-19. Sources were T cells, B-cell-depleted T cells, or PBMCs; the material itself was cDNA or gDNA.

Germline V lookup: CDR1 LNHDA, CDR2 SQIVND (reference sequence). The CDR3 is made up of 16 amino acids. Trimming took 7 bases from V and 0 from J; bases not matched to a gene: 8. This clone came up once. In the original analysis: Nucleated cell counts were estimated from reference gene primer amplification. Profiling relied on immunoSEQ multiplex PCR, and the TCRdb table lists in-frame clones only, not all of them. The V and J calls and clone size are taken from that table; D and trimming were inferred from the DNA. The sample shows about 300,000 clones, about 89% of them seen only once. The sequence derives from a man between 35 and 55 years old with acute or convalescent COVID-19. The specimen sequenced was peripheral blood. The V call is TRBV19, the J call TRBJ2-1; 8 positions agree with TRBD2. The DNA of the CDR3 is TGTGCCAGTACCCCCAGCCGGGGGGGCTCCTACAATGAGCAGTTCTTC. This translates into CASTPSRGGSYNEQFF. The variable domain in full, completed from reference TRBV19 and TRBJ2-1, reads DGGITQSPKYLFRKEGQNVTLSCEQNLNHDAMYWYRQDPGQGLRLIYYSQIVNDFQKGDIAEGYSVSREKKESFPLTVTSAQKNPTAFYLCASTPSRGGSYNEQFFGPGTRLTVL.